This TCR beta chain was sequenced for a study of CD8+ T cells in alopecia areata. Study summary: Scalp area affected, as a percentage, set the severity score of treated patients. General study results and limits: Compared with mice, patients displayed less clear TCR sharing, possibly for HLA-related reasons.

Treatment of the sample: oral pan-JAK inhibitor, 5-10 mg twice daily. Researchers took lesional scalp punch biopsies and peripheral blood from people who were alopecia areata patients. The V gene's germline CDR1 is SQVTM and CDR2 ANQGSEA. The CDR3 length is 12 residues. This clone was found a few times. Antigen: not known. RNA extraction was followed by reverse transcription into cDNA, which acted as the sequencing template. Produced via immunoSEQ multiplex PCR; TCRdb's table is partial and in-frame only. This sample has about 190,000 clones, with under 80% found just once. The V gene is TRBV29-1, the J gene TRBJ2-5, with 7 bases lining up with TRBD2. The J call may be in error: the DNA end matches TRBJ2-7 better. The source material was CD4+ T cells sorted from blood, sampled at week 49, from a patient treated with tofacitinib. This receptor was obtained from a human donor with alopecia areata. The CDR3 here is CSDGTTLYEQYF. In DNA form, the CDR3 reads TGCAGCGACGGGACTACCCTCTACGAGCAGTACTTC.